This TCR beta chain was identified in a study of regulatory T cells in long-lasting Graves disease. Study information: More than 5 years of antithyroid drugs with positive TSH receptor antibodies defined persistent Graves' disease. Study-level findings and limits: Small sample size may have lowered accuracy. Those with persistent Graves' had less TCR diversity than newly diagnosed patients.

V lost 8 bases and J 1 base, leaving 11 bases between the germline ends. This CDR3 is 13 amino acids long. CDR1 and CDR2 (germline): SNHLY, FYNNEI. CDR3-region Arm-PCR and iRepertoire HTBI primers produced the TCR beta libraries. MiXCR, applied by TCRdb to the multiplex PCR reads, yields one record per CDR3 protein. This table holds some 420,000 distinct CDR3 sequences, 22% found once. This clonotype was observed many times. The antigen remains unidentified. Time point noted: persistent/refractory GD, antithyroid drugs over 5 years with positive TRAb. PBMC-extracted RNA yielded the TCR library. Patients met American Thyroid Association criteria for Graves' disease.

The V call is TRBV2, the J call TRBJ1-1; weak D call: TRBD1 (5 bases). The TCR originated in a female donor with Graves disease. The sequencing here drew on peripheral blood mononuclear cells (PBMCs), taken when the disease was refractory, from a patient treated with antithyroid drugs. The CDR3 DNA reads as TGTGCCAGCGGGGACGGGGGGAACACTGAAGCTTTCTTT. This translates into CASGDGGNTEAFF.